This T cell receptor (beta chain) was sequenced for a study of T cell responses to AZD1222 COVID-19 vaccine. Clones were sequenced by immunoSEQ multiplex PCR, and TCRdb holds only the in-frame ones, with some missing. The table shows about 39,000 clones, with about 88% occurring only once. Source: peripheral blood, taken 28 days after the second dose of the MenACWY control vaccine. The origin of this receptor is an adult who received the MenACWY meningococcal vaccine as a control.

The CDR3 nucleotides are TGTGCCAGCAGTTGGCTATGGAGGGCCTCGGGGGACAATGAGCAGTTCTTC. It codes for CASSWLWRASGDNEQFF. J is TRBJ2-1 and V is TRBV27; maybe TRBD2 (6 bases). V lost 4 bases and J 5 bases, leaving 21 bases between the germline ends. CDR3 length equals 17 residues. Looked up from germline, CDR1 is MNHEY and CDR2 is SMNVEV (reference sequence).